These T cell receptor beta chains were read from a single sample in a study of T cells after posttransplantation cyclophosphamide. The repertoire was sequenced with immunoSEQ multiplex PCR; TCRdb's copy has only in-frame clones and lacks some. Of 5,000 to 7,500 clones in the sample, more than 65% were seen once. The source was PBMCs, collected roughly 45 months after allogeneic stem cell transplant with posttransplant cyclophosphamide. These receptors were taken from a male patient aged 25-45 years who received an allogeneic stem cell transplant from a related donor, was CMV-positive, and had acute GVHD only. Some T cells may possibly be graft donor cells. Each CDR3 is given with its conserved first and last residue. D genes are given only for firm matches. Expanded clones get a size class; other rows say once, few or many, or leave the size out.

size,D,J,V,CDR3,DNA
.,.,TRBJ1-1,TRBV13,CASSQLQGAFF,TGTGCCAGCAGCCAACTACAGGGAGCTTTCTTT
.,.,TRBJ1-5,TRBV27,CASRTGRVGNQPQHF,TGTGCCAGCAGAACCGGGAGGGTCGGGAATCAGCCCCAGCATTTT
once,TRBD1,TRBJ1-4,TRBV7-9,CASGSRDRALGKLFF,TGTGCCAGCGGTAGCCGGGACAGGGCCCTTGGAAAACTGTTTTTT
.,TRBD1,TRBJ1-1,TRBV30,CASTGGNTEAFF,TGTGCCTCGACAGGGGGGAACACTGAAGCTTTCTTT
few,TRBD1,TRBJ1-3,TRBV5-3,CARSSVEQGFSSGNTIYF,TGTGCCAGAAGCTCGGTGGAACAGGGGTTTTCGTCTGGAAACACCATATATTTT
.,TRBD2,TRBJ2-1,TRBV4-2,CASSQEGPRAGGISYNEQFF,TGTGCCAGCAGCCAGGAGGGCCCCAGAGCGGGGGGCATCTCCTACAATGAGCAGTTCTTC
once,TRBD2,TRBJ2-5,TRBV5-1,CASSLTSGGMQETQYF,TGCGCCAGCAGCTTGACTAGCGGGGGGATGCAAGAGACCCAGTACTTC
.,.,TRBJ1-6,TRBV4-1,CASSQGENSPLHF,TGCGCCAGCAGCCAAGGGGAGAATTCACCCCTCCACTTT
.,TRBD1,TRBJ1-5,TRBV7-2,CASSSRTGGGQPQHF,TGTGCCAGCAGCTCCAGGACAGGGGGAGGTCAGCCCCAGCATTTT
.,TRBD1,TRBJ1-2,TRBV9,CASSLFPGTGPYRFYGYTF,TGTGCCAGCAGCCTTTTTCCCGGGACAGGTCCATACCGCTTCTATGGCTACACCTTC
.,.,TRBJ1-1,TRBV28,CASRKTALAEAFF,TGTGCCAGCAGAAAGACAGCTCTCGCTGAAGCTTTCTTT
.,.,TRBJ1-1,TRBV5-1,CASSLDPGSYTEAFF,TGCGCCAGCAGCTTGGATCCGGGTTCGTACACTGAAGCTTTCTTT
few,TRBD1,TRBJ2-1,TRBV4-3,CASSQMDRGNEQFF,TGCGCCAGCAGCCAGATGGACAGGGGTAATGAGCAGTTCTTC
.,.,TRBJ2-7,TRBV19,CASSIVSSHEQYF,TGTGCCAGTAGTATAGTTTCGAGCCACGAGCAGTACTTC
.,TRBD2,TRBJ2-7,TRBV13,CASSSEASGGGSYEQYF,TGTGCCAGCAGCTCCGAGGCTAGCGGGGGGGGCTCCTACGAGCAGTACTTC
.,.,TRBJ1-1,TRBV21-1,CASNSHPFLEAFF,TGTGCCAGCAACTCGCATCCTTTTCTTGAAGCTTTCTTT
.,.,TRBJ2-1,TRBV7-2,CASSSVRGGNYNEQFF,TGTGCCAGCAGCTCGGTCAGGGGTGGAAATTACAATGAGCAGTTCTTC
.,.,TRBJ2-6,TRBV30,CAWSVPQGGYAGANVLTF,TGTGCCTGGAGTGTACCCCAGGGAGGATATGCTGGGGCCAACGTCCTGACTTTC
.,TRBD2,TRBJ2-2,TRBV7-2,CASSFTSGGAGELFF,TGTGCCAGCAGCTTTACTAGCGGGGGGGCCGGGGAGCTGTTTTTT
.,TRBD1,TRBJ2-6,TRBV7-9,CASSYSRDRDFSGANVLTF,TGTGCCAGCAGCTATTCAAGGGACAGGGACTTTTCTGGGGCCAACGTCCTGACTTTC
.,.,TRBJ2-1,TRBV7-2,CASSLGSLGINEQFF,TGTGCCAGCAGCTTAGGCAGCCTCGGGATCAATGAGCAGTTCTTC
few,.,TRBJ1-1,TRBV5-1,CASSFGTKDTEAFF,TGCGCCAGCAGCTTCGGGACAAAAGACACTGAAGCTTTCTTT
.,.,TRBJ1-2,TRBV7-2,CASSLGRLNYGYTF,TGTGCCAGCAGCTTAGGGCGGTTAAACTATGGCTACACCTTC
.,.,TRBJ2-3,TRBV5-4,CASSLVGRNTDTQYF,TGTGCCAGCAGCTTGGTGGGCAGGAACACAGATACGCAGTATTTT
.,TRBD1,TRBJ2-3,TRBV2,CASRTGVGDTQYF,TGTGCCAGCAGGACAGGGGTGGGAGATACGCAGTATTTT
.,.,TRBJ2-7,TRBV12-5,CASAFTGTSSYEQYF,TGTGCTAGTGCCTTCACAGGGACAAGCTCCTACGAGCAGTACTTC
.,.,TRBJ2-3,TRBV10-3,CAISREKADTQYF,TGTGCCATCAGTCGGGAAAAGGCAGATACGCAGTATTTT
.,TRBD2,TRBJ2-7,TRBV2,CASSDLAGGHEQYF,TGTGCCAGCAGTGATCTAGCGGGGGGCCACGAGCAGTACTTC
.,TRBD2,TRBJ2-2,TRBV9,CASSVLSGGGELFF,TGTGCCAGCAGCGTACTAAGCGGGGGCGGGGAGCTGTTTTTT
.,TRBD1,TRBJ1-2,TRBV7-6,CASSPTGEGGYTF,TGTGCCAGCAGCCCGACAGGGGAAGGAGGCTACACCTTC
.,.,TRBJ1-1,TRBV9,CASSVSGNTEAFF,TGTGCCAGCAGCGTATCAGGGAACACTGAAGCTTTCTTT
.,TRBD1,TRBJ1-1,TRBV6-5,CASSRQGYTEAFF,TGTGCCAGCAGTCGACAGGGGTACACTGAAGCTTTCTTT
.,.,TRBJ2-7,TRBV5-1,CASSLELTYEQYF,TGCGCCAGCAGCTTGGAACTAACGTACGAGCAGTACTTC
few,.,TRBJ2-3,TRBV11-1,CASSPPTGERDTQYF,TGTGCCAGCAGCCCACCGACGGGGGAGAGGGATACGCAGTATTTT
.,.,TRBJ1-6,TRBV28,CASRTGSYNSPLHF,TGTGCCAGCAGAACGGGCTCCTATAATTCACCCCTCCACTTT
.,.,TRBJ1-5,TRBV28,CASRGLGRGGNQPQHF,TGTGCCAGCAGGGGGCTGGGCAGGGGAGGCAATCAGCCCCAGCATTTT
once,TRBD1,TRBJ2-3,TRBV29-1,CSAPTGATDTQYF,TGCAGCGCACCGACAGGGGCCACAGATACGCAGTATTTT
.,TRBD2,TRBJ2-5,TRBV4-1,CASSPPQRGGRETQYF,TGCGCCAGCAGCCCCCCCCAGCGGGGGGGCCGGGAGACCCAGTACTTC
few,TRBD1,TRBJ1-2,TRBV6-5,CASSRTGDYGYTF,TGTGCCAGCAGTCGGACAGGAGATTATGGCTACACCTTC
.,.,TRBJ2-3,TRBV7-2,CASSFGGFTDTQYF,TGTGCCAGCAGCTTTGGGGGGTTCACAGATACGCAGTATTTT
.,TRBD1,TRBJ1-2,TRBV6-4,CASSVPRDRAGYGYTF,TGTGCCAGCAGTGTACCACGGGACAGGGCAGGGTATGGCTACACCTTC
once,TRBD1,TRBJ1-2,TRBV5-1,CASRLQGVLNYGYTF,TGCGCCAGCAGGTTACAGGGGGTCCTTAACTATGGCTACACCTTC
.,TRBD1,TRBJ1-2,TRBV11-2,CASSLGQGGLYGYTF,TGTGCCAGCAGCTTAGGACAGGGGGGCCTCTATGGCTACACCTTC
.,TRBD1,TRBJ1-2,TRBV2,CASSESWDSLGYGYTF,TGTGCCAGCAGTGAGTCCTGGGACAGCCTAGGGTATGGCTACACCTTC
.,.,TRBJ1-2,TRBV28,CASSPDQGRRGYTF,TGTGCCAGCAGCCCCGACCAGGGGCGCAGGGGCTACACCTTC
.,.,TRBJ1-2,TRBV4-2,CASSQAWLYGYTF,TGTGCCAGCAGCCAAGCGTGGCTGTATGGCTACACCTTC
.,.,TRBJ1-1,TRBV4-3,CASSQHQGYNTEAFF,TGCGCCAGCAGCCAGCACCAGGGGTATAACACTGAAGCTTTCTTT
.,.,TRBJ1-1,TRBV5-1,CASSLAGGGTEAFF,TGCGCCAGCAGCTTGGCGGGGGGAGGGACTGAAGCTTTCTTT
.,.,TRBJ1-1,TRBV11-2,CASSLDRRVHTEAFF,TGTGCCAGCAGCTTAGATCGCAGGGTACACACTGAAGCTTTCTTT
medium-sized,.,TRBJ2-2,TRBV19,CASSWRVAGELFF,TGTGCCAGTAGTTGGAGGGTAGCCGGGGAGCTGTTTTTT
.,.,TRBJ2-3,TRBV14,CASSQVIGGTDTQYF,TGTGCCAGCAGCCAAGTGATAGGGGGCACAGATACGCAGTATTTT
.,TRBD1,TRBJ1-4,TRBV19,CASSISGQKNEKLFF,TGTGCCAGTAGTATTTCGGGACAGAAAAATGAAAAACTGTTTTTT
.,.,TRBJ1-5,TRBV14,CASSQDIDQPQHF,TGTGCCAGCAGCCAAGATATCGATCAGCCCCAGCATTTT
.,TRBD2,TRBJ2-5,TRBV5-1,CASSGGSTETQYF,TGCGCCAGCAGCGGCGGGAGTACGGAGACCCAGTACTTC
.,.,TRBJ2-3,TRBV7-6,CASSLLTDTQYF,TGTGCCAGCAGCCTATTGACAGATACGCAGTATTTT
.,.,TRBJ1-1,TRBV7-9,CASSPRRGSTEAFF,TGTGCCAGCAGCCCTCGCCGGGGGAGCACTGAAGCTTTCTTT
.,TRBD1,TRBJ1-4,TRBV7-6,CASSSQDRVEKLFF,TGTGCCAGCAGCTCCCAGGACAGGGTCGAAAAACTGTTTTTT